This T cell receptor (beta chain) was identified in a study of cytotoxic CD8 clonotypes in ibrutinib-treated CLL. This clone has a single count. Using immunoSEQ multiplex PCR, the repertoire was profiled, and TCRdb retains in-frame clones only, with some absent. The repertoire holds 76,000 or so clones, with roughly 85% as singletons. Germline V gene sequence: CDR1 SGHRS, CDR2 YFSETQ. V gave up 3 bases and J gave up 5 bases; unmatched junction bases: 6. CDR3 length: 15 residues. This chain connects TRBV5-1 to TRBJ2-3; 10 bases agree with TRBD1. This clonotype was obtained from a human donor with chronic lymphocytic leukemia. Specimen: PBMCs, collected after 24 months of ibrutinib treatment. CDR3 amino acids: CASSWGTGVQDTQYF. The CDR3 DNA is TGCGCCAGCAGCTGGGGGACAGGGGTCCAAGATACGCAGTATTTT.